This passage covers 23 T cell receptor beta chains from one sample sequenced in a study of CD8+CD57+ T cells in acquired aplastic anemia. Profiles of TCR beta VDJ and CDR3 were generated from a genomic DNA template. TCRdb used MiXCR to reprocess the reads, holding one entry per CDR3 protein. The sample contains about 270,000 distinct CDR3 sequences, 45% to 70% of which appear only once. Sequenced: sorted CD4+, CD8+, or CD8+CD57+ T cells (not recorded which) from PBMCs. All receptors derive from a human donor with severe aplastic anemia or a healthy control (not recorded which).

This clonotype is a singleton in its sample. The chain couples TRBV20-1 to TRBJ2-1; D is uncertain. Between the trimmed V and J ends, which lost 1 base and 0 bases, there was a span of 7 bases. This CDR3 has 14 amino acids. CDR1 DFQATT and CDR2 SNEGSKA come from the germline V gene (reference sequence). CDR3 region: CSARGPLSYNEQFF. CDR3 nucleotide sequence: TGCAGTGCTAGAGGGCCACTCTCCTACAATGAGCAGTTCTTC.

This clonotype was recorded many times. This chain links TRBV20-1 with TRBJ2-5, with D possibly TRBD1 on 6 matching bases. Trimming left V 3 bases short and J 4 bases short, with 9 bases between. The CDR3 covers 12 residues. From germline, CDR1 is DFQATT and CDR2 SNEGSKA (reference sequence). CDR3 bases: TGCAGTGCTAGGGCCAGGGGAGAGACCCAGTACTTC. Protein product: CSARARGETQYF.

V and J are TRBV19 and TRBJ2-7; no clear D. V lost 3 bases and J 4 bases, leaving 13 bases between the germline ends. Germline CDR1 LNHDA, CDR2 SQIVND (reference sequence). CDR3 length: 14 residues. CDR3 bases: TGTGCCAGTAGTATTGACCAGGCCGGGTACGAGCAGTACTTC. It specifies CASSIDQAGYEQYF.

The gene calls are TRBV5-1 and TRBJ2-2; weak D call: TRBD1 (5 bases). With 3 bases removed from V and 8 bases from J, the gap between germline ends came to 5 bases. Germline V gives CDR1 SGHRS, CDR2 YFSETQ. This CDR3 has 11 residues. DNA for the CDR3: TGCGCCAGCAGCTGGACAGGGGAGCTGTTTTTT. It translates to CASSWTGELFF.

The V and J genes are TRBV20-1 and TRBJ2-2, with D tentatively TRBD1 (5 bases). V was clipped by 0 bases and J by 7 bases, with 15 bases between them. CDR3 length: 15 residues. Germline loops: CDR1 DFQATT, CDR2 SNEGSKA (reference sequence). CDR3: CSARDKAGWIGELFF. The CDR3 DNA sequence: TGCAGTGCTAGAGATAAAGCAGGGTGGATCGGGGAGCTGTTTTTT.

Concerning this clonotype itself: At one end, the junction sequence differs from germline, possibly due to a read error. This chain connects TRBV5-4 to TRBJ2-3; D is perhaps TRBD2 (6 bases). The V gene's germline CDR1 is SGHNT and CDR2 YYREEE (reference sequence). The CDR3 contains 13 residues. The CDR3 nucleotides read TGCGCCAGCAGCCCCAGGAGGGGAGATACGCAGTATTTT. It encodes CASSPRRGDTQYF.

As for this clonotype: The DNA is left out, because the CDR3 cannot be placed on it with certainty; the CDR3 is given as TCRdb lists it. The gene calls are TRBV10-3 and TRBJ2-6; the table's D call, TRBD2, has no DNA check behind it. The CDR3 adds up to 21 amino acids, both ends counted. Looked up from germline, CDR1 is ENHRY and CDR2 is SYGVKD. CDR3: CAISGTNQPQHFGDGANVLTF.

The CDR3 loop reads CASSNTKTGPYEQYF. The CDR3 coding sequence is TGTGCCAGTAGTAACACGAAGACAGGGCCCTACGAGCAGTACTTC. V is TRBV19 and J is TRBJ2-7, with 7 nucleotides matching TRBD1. CDR3 length: 15 amino acids. Germline V gene data show CDR1 as LNHDA and CDR2 as SQIVND (reference sequence). The V gene end was trimmed by 4 bases and the J gene end by 2 bases; junction bases not matched to a gene: 8.

This clonotype was seen at least ten times. V gene TRBV20-1 combines with J gene TRBJ1-5, with D possibly matching TRBD1 (5 bases). The CDR3 extends over 13 amino acids. CDR1 is DFQATT and CDR2 is SNEGSKA in the germline V gene (reference sequence). Trimming took off 5 bases at V and 3 bases at J, with 11 bases between the two ends. CDR3 sequence: CSAARGANQPQHF. Here the CDR3 DNA reads TGCAGTGCTGCGAGAGGGGCCAATCAGCCCCAGCATTTT.

This clonotype has a count of ten or more. V usage is TRBV6-2 or TRBV6-3 and J usage is TRBJ1-1, with 8 positions matching TRBD1. The CDR3 runs to 14 residues. Per germline, CDR1 MNHEY and CDR2 SVGEGT. The junction had 8 bases not matched to a gene; V was cut back by 7 bases and J by 4 bases. As DNA, the CDR3 is TGTGCCAGCACAGGGACAGGAGTGGGCACTGAAGCTTTCTTT. Its translation is CASTGTGVGTEAFF.

This clonotype has ten or more counts. The chain joins TRBV11-2 to TRBJ2-7; no firm D call. V shed 0 bases and J shed 3 bases, with 18 bases lying between them. Germline CDR1 SGHAT, CDR2 FQNNGV. This CDR3 has 17 residues. The DNA of the CDR3 is TGTGCCAGCAGCTTAGATTCCAGGACGGCCCAGTTCTACGAGCAGTACTTC. It is translated as CASSLDSRTAQFYEQYF.

The rearrangement uses TRBV9 and TRBJ2-7; no clear D gene. Germline V lookup: CDR1 SGDLS, CDR2 YYNGEE. Between the trimmed V and J ends, which lost 9 bases and 2 bases, there was a span of 15 bases. CDR3 size: 13 residues. In DNA form, the CDR3 reads TGTGCCAACCGTACACCCGCGACCTACGAGCAGTACTTC. This translates into CANRTPATYEQYF. The full variable domain, rest sourced from reference TRBV9 and TRBJ2-7, is DSGVTQTPKHLITATGQRVTLRCSPRSGDLSVYWYQQSLDQGLQFLIQYYNGEERAKGNILERFSAQQFPDLHSELNLSSLELGDSALYFCANRTPATYEQYFGPGTRLTVT.

This chain links TRBV10-3 with TRBJ1-1, with 10 bases matching TRBD1. There are 16 residues in the CDR3. The ends lost 6 bases at V and 0 bases at J; junction bases unmatched: 7. The germline V gene encodes CDR1 ENHRY and CDR2 SYGVKD. The chain's CDR3 is CAISAGQGNMNTEAFF. The CDR3 DNA is TGTGCCATCAGCGCGGGACAGGGGAACATGAACACTGAAGCTTTCTTT.

The V gene is TRBV7-6, the J gene TRBJ1-5; 9 bases agree with TRBD1. This CDR3 has 15 residues. With V trimmed by 5 bases and J by 5 bases, 7 bases remained unmatched. Per germline, CDR1 SGHVS and CDR2 FNYEAQ. DNA for the CDR3: TGTGCCAGCAGCCCTACAACAGGGGGCGATCAGCCCCAGCATTTT. Translated: CASSPTTGGDQPQHF.

The rearrangement uses TRBV3-1 and TRBJ1-2, with 12 bases that match TRBD1. The CDR3 has 16 amino acids. The V segment lost 4 bases and the J segment 4 bases; nucleotides outside the gene matches: 7. Per germline, CDR1 LGHDT and CDR2 YNNKEL (reference sequence). CDR3 DNA sequence: TGTGCCAGCAGCCCCCGGGACAGGGGGCGAAGCTATGGCTACACCTTC. Translated: CASSPRDRGRSYGYTF.

The CDR3 is CSARRQGGPTEAFF. In nucleotides, the CDR3 is TGCAGTGCTCGACGACAGGGGGGACCCACTGAAGCTTTCTTT. The chain links TRBV20-1 to TRBJ1-1; 9 nucleotides agree with TRBD1. Germline CDR1 is DFQATT and CDR2 is SNEGSKA (reference sequence). This CDR3 has 14 amino acids. J gave up 4 bases and V 5 bases, and 8 bases lay outside the gene matches.

The table lists this clonotype with a few counts. The CDR3 nucleotides read TGTGCCACCAGCCCGGGACGGTCCGGGGGGAACACTGAAGCTTTCTTT. As protein: CATSPGRSGGNTEAFF. V and J are TRBV15 and TRBJ1-1; D is perhaps TRBD1 (5 bases). V lost 5 bases and J lost 1, with 17 bases in between. Germline lookup yields CDR1 LNHNV and CDR2 YYDKDF (reference sequence). The CDR3 totals 16 residues. The full variable domain, its missing parts supplied by reference TRBV15 and TRBJ1-1, is DAMVIQNPRYQVTQFGKPVTLSCSQTLNHNVMYWYQQKSSQAPKLLFHYYDKDFNNEADTPDNFQSRRPNTSFCFLDIRSPGLGDTAMYLCATSPGRSGGNTEAFFGQGTRLTVV.

In this sample, this clonotype turned up a few times. V and J are TRBV2 and TRBJ2-3; tentative D call: TRBD2 (6 bases). Germline lookup yields CDR1 SNHLY and CDR2 FYNNEI. CDR3 size: 15 residues. V shed 7 bases and J shed 4 bases, with 18 bases lying between them. In DNA, the CDR3 is TGTGCCAGCAAAGGGGAGGCGGGTTTGGCAGATACGCAGTATTTT. It specifies CASKGEAGLADTQYF.

This clonotype was found a few times. The V gene is TRBV18, the J gene TRBJ1-3; 8 nucleotides line up with TRBD1. V shed 5 bases, J shed 2 bases, and the junction held 8 bases outside the gene matches. Germline values: CDR1 KGHSH, CDR2 LQKENI. There are 16 residues in the CDR3. The CDR3 sequence: CASSASQGAAGNTIYF. The CDR3 DNA reads TGTGCCAGCTCAGCCTCCCAGGGGGCAGCTGGAAACACCATATATTTT.

This clonotype occurred many times. The CDR3 nucleotides read TGTGCCAGCAGCTCTATTTTACAGGGGGCAGCAGATACGCAGTATTTT. This gives the protein CASSSILQGAADTQYF. The chain joins TRBV5-6 to TRBJ2-3, with TRBD1 matching 9 bases. CDR1 is SGHDT and CDR2 is YYEEEE in the germline V gene. The CDR3 consists of 16 residues. V trimming: 3 bases; J trimming: 4 bases; junction bases outside the gene matches: 9.

This sequence joins TRBV20-1 and TRBJ1-2; TRBD1 agrees at 8 bases. Germline CDR1 DFQATT, CDR2 SNEGSKA (reference sequence). V lost 3 bases and J lost 3; bases outside the gene matches: 6. This CDR3 comprises 14 residues. The CDR3 reads CSARDRAWDYGYTF. The DNA for the CDR3 is TGCAGTGCTAGGGACAGGGCCTGGGACTATGGCTACACCTTC.

The V call is TRBV6-1, the J call TRBJ2-3, with 10 bases fitting TRBD1. The CDR3 extends over 16 amino acids. The J segment lost 3 bases and the V segment lost 7 bases, leaving 10 bases of the junction unmatched. Germline V CDR1 and CDR2: MNHNS, SASEGT. This chain's CDR3 is CASTTFRDRGTDTQYF. The CDR3 DNA reads as TGTGCCAGCACTACTTTCCGGGACAGGGGAACAGATACGCAGTATTTT.

V and J are TRBV20-1 and TRBJ2-7, with 13 bases aligning to TRBD2. J lost 2 bases, V lost 4 bases, and 11 bases had no gene match. The CDR3 extends over 17 amino acids. CDR1 and CDR2 (germline): DFQATT, SNEGSKA (reference sequence). This CDR3 is CSATSPGLAGPTYEQYF. CDR3 nucleotide sequence: TGCAGTGCTACCAGTCCGGGACTAGCGGGACCGACCTACGAGCAGTACTTC.